This TCR beta chain was captured in a study of identifying expanded T cells in peripheral blood. Notes on the study in general: Clone count variance between roughly 2-week samples rose with total template count. About 1.2 clones differed between technical replicates, versus around 16 and 19 over time.

The CDR3 totals 14 residues. Trimming cost V 1 base and J 7 bases, with 14 bases left between them. CDR1 is SGHTS and CDR2 is YDEGEE in the germline V gene. Collection occurred without any documented infections or immune events in donors. The assay was immunoSEQ multiplex PCR, and TCRdb's table has in-frame clones only and misses some. The table shows about 58,000 clones, with about nine tenths occurring only once. Concerning this clone itself: Its antigen is currently unknown.

Sequenced sample: blood. The clonotype comes from a person between 18 and 75 years old in good health. This chain connects TRBV5-8 to TRBJ1-1; D is unclear. CDR3 nucleotide sequence: TGTGCCAGCAGCTTGTTTTCCGGCTCAGGTGAAGCTTTCTTT. The encoded protein is CASSLFSGSGEAFF. Full variable domain (rest looked up from reference TRBV5-8 and TRBJ1-1): EAGVTQSPTHLIKTRGQQATLRCSPISGHTSVYWYQQALGLGLQFLLWYDEGEERNRGNFPPRFSGRQFPNYSSELNVNALELEDSALYLCASSLFSGSGEAFFGQGTRLTVV.